These 7 T cell receptor beta chains came from one sample sequenced in a study of shared clonotypes between healthy human individuals. Some clones are missing from TCRdb's copy, which holds only in-frame ones; the method was immunoSEQ multiplex PCR. This sample has fewer than 600,000 clones, with more than 70% found just once. Sequencing was done on a sample of PBMCs. The source of these receptors is a woman aged 40 to 50 in good health. Some clones in this sample may be carry-over from other donors' samples.

The chain carries TRBV21-1 and TRBJ1-5. TRBV21-1 corresponds to a pseudogene. The CDR3 extends over 13 amino acids. The CDR3 spells CASSNRRNQPQHF. DNA for the CDR3: TGTGCCAGCAGCAATCGTAGGAATCAGCCCCAGCATTTT.

The genes are TRBV27 and TRBJ2-1; 9 nucleotides match TRBD2. Germline CDR1 is MNHEY and CDR2 is SMNVEV (reference sequence). CDR3 length: 15 residues. V was pared by 4 bases and J by 5 bases, with 6 bases of the junction left unmatched. Here the CDR3 reads CASSSGASGNNEQFF. CDR3 sequence (DNA): TGTGCCAGCAGTTCGGGGGCTAGCGGGAACAATGAGCAGTTCTTC.

The chain has TRBV2 and TRBJ2-5; a weak D match, TRBD1 (6 bases). There are 15 residues in the CDR3. Germline V gene lookup returns CDR1 SNHLY and CDR2 FYNNEI. V dropped 4 bases and J dropped 3 bases, with 15 bases sitting between them. CDR3 amino acids: CASSATTGREETQYF. CDR3 sequence (DNA): TGTGCCAGCAGTGCCACGACAGGACGTGAAGAGACCCAGTACTTC.

The chain recombines TRBV28 with TRBJ1-2, with D uncertain. Germline CDR1 and CDR2: MDHEN and SYDVKM. Trimming cost V 4 bases and J 5 bases, with 5 bases left between them. The CDR3 runs to 11 residues. CDR3 sequence reads: CASSSGYGYTF. For the CDR3, the DNA is TGTGCCAGCAGTTCCGGATATGGCTACACCTTC.

The chain employs TRBV30 and TRBJ1-5; 7 positions match TRBD1. The CDR3 contains 15 residues. The V and J ends lost 8 bases and 0 bases, in that order; junction bases with no gene match: 10. The V gene's germline CDR1 is GTSNPN and CDR2 SVGIG (reference sequence). The CDR3 bases are TGTGCCGCAGTATACAGGGGCCGTAGCAATCAGCCCCAGCATTTT. It is translated as CAAVYRGRSNQPQHF.

Notes on this clone: A much larger clone differs from this one at a single base, so this may be a read error. The sample carries other DNA sequences with the same CDR3. This chain uses TRBV11-2 with TRBJ1-2; no reliable D call. This CDR3 spans 11 amino acids. The V end was cut by 4 bases, the J end by 5 bases, with 5 bases between. CDR1 SGHAT and CDR2 FQNNGV come from the germline V gene. CDR3 amino acids: CASSSLYGYTF. The CDR3 DNA reads TGTGCCAGCAGCTCACTTTATGGCTACACCTTC.

The chain has TRBV1 and TRBJ1-1. TRBV1 is a recognized pseudogene. This CDR3 is built from 18 residues. The CDR3 region is CTSSQDGVAGGKNTEAFF. For the CDR3, the DNA is TGCACCAGCAGCCAAGACGGGGTAGCGGGGGGAAAGAACACTGAAGCTTTCTTT.